Sequencing of this TCR beta chain was carried out in a study of T cell responses to AZD1222 COVID-19 vaccine. Study-wide points: Spike-wide coverage was observed for vaccine-associated CD4 TCRs, with dominant responses at 160-218 and 743-854. Clonal diversity was possibly underestimated; the donors were predominantly white British and more often female. Seropositivity was recorded at baseline in only 6 or 7 AZD1222 recipients.

This clone was recorded once. Its antigen is still unknown. Recipients boosted at about 4 weeks or about 12 weeks are pooled. Libraries were prepared by immunoSEQ multiplex PCR; TCRdb keeps only in-frame clonotypes and omits some of them. Here the sample spans some 150,000 clones, approximately 90% being singletons. Sample: peripheral blood, taken 28 days after the second AZD1222 dose. This TCR derives from an adult who received the AZD1222 COVID-19 vaccine.

The CDR3 region is CASSDGSANGELFF. CDR3 DNA: TGTGCCAGCAGTGACGGGAGTGCTAATGGGGAGCTGTTTTTT. The chain couples TRBV2 to TRBJ2-2; perhaps TRBD2 as D (6 bases). Germline CDR1 and CDR2: SNHLY and FYNNEI. This CDR3 spans 14 amino acids. The V end was cut by 3 bases, the J end by 8 bases, with 13 bases between.